This T cell receptor beta chain stems from a study of beta chain features in type 1 diabetes. Whole-study results and caveats: Equally in patients and controls, shorter templates might have been favored by PCR. A pattern of fewer insertions and more deletions at VDJ junctions was seen in type 1 diabetes patients.

On this clone: What it binds is not known.

CDR3 size: 16 residues. Germline CDR1 is MGHRA and CDR2 is YSYEKL. Trimming at V came to 1 base and at J to 0 bases, leaving 3 bases not matched to a gene. All of the isolated RNA was reverse transcribed, so expressed TCRB transcripts were sequenced. Clones were sequenced by immunoSEQ multiplex PCR, and TCRdb holds only the in-frame ones, with some missing. The sample includes 70,000 to 90,000 clones, 25% to 35% of them seen just once. The TCR comes from a woman in her late teens or twenties in good health. The sample consisted of stem cell memory CD4+ T cells from blood. The chain recombines TRBV4-1 with TRBJ2-3; 8 bases map to TRBD2. The CDR3 protein is CASSQVSSGSTDTQYF. CDR3 DNA sequence: TGCGCCAGCAGCCAAGTCTCTAGCGGGAGCACAGATACGCAGTATTTT.